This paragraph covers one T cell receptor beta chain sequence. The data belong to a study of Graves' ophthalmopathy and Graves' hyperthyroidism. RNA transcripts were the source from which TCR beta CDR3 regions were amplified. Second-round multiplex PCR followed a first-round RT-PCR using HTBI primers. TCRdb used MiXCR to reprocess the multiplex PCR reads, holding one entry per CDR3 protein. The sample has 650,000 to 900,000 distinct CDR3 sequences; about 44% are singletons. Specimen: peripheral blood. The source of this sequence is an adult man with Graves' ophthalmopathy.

Here the CDR3 DNA reads TGCGCCAGCAGCCAAGAAAACAAAGGCAGGTACTACGAGCAGTACTTC. As protein: CASSQENKGRYYEQYF. This sequence joins TRBV4-1 and TRBJ2-7; D is ambiguous. The length of the CDR3 is 16 residues. Trimming stripped 0 bases from V and 3 bases from J, with 15 bases between. Germline values: CDR1 MGHRA, CDR2 YSYEKL.